This section outlines one T cell receptor beta chain sequence together with its context. Its antigen is as yet unknown. The entry originates in a study of OX40 agonist ivuxolimab in advanced cancers. Study-level information: The study enrolled dose-escalation patients with hepatocellular carcinoma, melanoma, renal cell or head and neck cancer. The mean age was approximately 60 years, ranging from 23 to 79, with around four fifths of participants male. Study outcomes and limitations: Among the lowest peripheral clonal expansion occurred in 0.1-3.0 mg/kg partial responders. Circulating CD4+ and CD8+ T cells showed clonal expansion by week 6 at 0.1 to 3.0 mg/kg.

CDR3 size: 15 residues. Germline lookup yields CDR1 SGDLS and CDR2 YYNGEE. The V segment lost 3 bases and the J segment 5 bases; nucleotides outside the gene matches: 5. Repertoires were generated with immunoSEQ multiplex PCR, while TCRdb's copy carries only in-frame clones and drops some. The table has 91,000 or so clones, 80% to 90% seen once. This receptor was obtained from an adult with an advanced solid tumor such as melanoma, head and neck, liver or kidney cancer. This rearrangement joins TRBV9 to TRBJ1-5; 10 nucleotides align to TRBD1. The material was CD4+ or CD8+ T cells sorted from blood, obtained in a trial of the OX40 agonist ivuxolimab. The CDR3 here is CASSGGQGWDQPQHF. CDR3 in DNA: TGTGCCAGCAGCGGGGGACAGGGGTGGGATCAGCCCCAGCATTTT.